Detailed here is one TCR beta chain. Its antigen remains unidentified. V lost 3 bases and J lost 3, with 11 bases in between. Per germline, CDR1 KGHSH and CDR2 LQKENI. The CDR3 runs to 14 residues. The data stem from a study of T-cell reconstitution after alpha-beta-depleted transplantation in children. Points from the study as a whole: Certain patients had high TCRbeta diversity at day 60, and it came from recipient T cells and thymic progenitors that survived. Reports say that about two months after transplant, the alpha-beta T cells came out of several hundred graft clones that had expanded. Diversity and T-cell counts at one year after transplant derived mostly from new T cells.

A TCRbeta library incorporating unique molecular identifiers was prepared. TCRdb itself ran the PCR reads through MiXCR, one entry per CDR3 protein. The table lists hundreds of thousands of distinct CDR3 sequences, approximately 15% of them singletons. This sequence originates from a male patient between 10 and 17 years old who had a stem cell transplant for acute lymphoblastic leukemia, so the T cells may come from the graft donor. The sample here was PBMCs, mostly from graft donor cells, taken 360 days after TCRalphabeta/CD19-depleted stem cell transplant. The chain carries TRBV18 and TRBJ1-2, with a possible D match to TRBD1 (6 bases). CDR3 residues: CASSPRTAYYGYTF. In DNA form, the CDR3 reads TGTGCCAGCTCACCTAGGACAGCCTACTATGGCTACACCTTC.